This T cell receptor (beta chain) originates from a study of a mutant IDH1 vaccine in newly diagnosed glioma. The V and J ends lost 6 bases and 3 bases respectively, with 17 bases between them. The CDR3 contains 15 residues. Germline-derived CDR1 and CDR2 are MNHEY and SMNVEV (reference sequence). Produced via immunoSEQ multiplex PCR; TCRdb's table is partial and in-frame only. Altogether some 23,000 clones are present, about 77% being singletons, with the ten largest covering approximately 9%. Time point specified: week 11, during vaccination. It was 300 ug of mutant IDH1 20-mer peptide that made up each vaccine dose, given with topical imiquimod. For this clone: The antigen remains unidentified.

The origin of this receptor is a woman aged 18-35 years with glioma. This material consisted of PBMCs, taken from a glioma patient whose treatment included an IDH1 peptide vaccine. The chain recombines TRBV27 with TRBJ1-2; no clear D gene. CDR3 residues: CASSLGGTGHYGYTF. The CDR3 DNA is TGTGCCAGCAGCCTGGGAGGTACGGGTCACTATGGCTACACCTTC.